One and the same sample provided the 6 T cell receptor beta chains below, sequenced in a study of neurological immune-mediated disorders. TCRdb analysed the 5' RACE reads with MiXCR anew, one entry per CDR3 protein. Counted here are more than 15,000 distinct CDR3 sequences, 14% to 15% occurring once; the ten biggest clones make up about 13%. Sample: PBMCs. The receptors come from a man aged 55 to 70 with HTLV-1-associated myelopathy (HAM/TSP).

This clonotype is labeled medium-sized. This chain uses TRBV29-1 with TRBJ1-4; D perhaps matches TRBD1 (5 bases). Germline CDR1 is SQVTM and CDR2 is ANQGSEA. The CDR3 has 13 amino acids. Trimming cost V 7 bases and J 0 bases, with 9 bases left between them. The CDR3 is CSAGTSTNEKLFF. The CDR3 nucleotides read TGCAGCGCCGGGACTTCAACTAATGAAAAACTGTTTTTT.

This clonotype has a count of ten or more. V usage is TRBV20-1 and J usage is TRBJ1-2; D possibly corresponds to TRBD1 (6 bases). The CDR3 covers 13 residues. Deletions cut 2 bases from V and 4 bases from J, with 11 bases between. Germline V gene data show CDR1 as DFQATT and CDR2 as SNEGSKA (reference sequence). CDR3 amino acids: CSARRDTGYGYTF. The CDR3 nucleotides read TGCAGTGCTAGACGGGACACCGGCTATGGCTACACCTTC.

This clonotype has at least ten counts. The rearrangement links TRBV6-6 to TRBJ1-1; D gene ambiguous. V was shortened by 6 bases and J by 0 bases, with 5 bases between the two germline ends. Per germline, CDR1 MNHNY and CDR2 SVGAGI (reference sequence). The CDR3 has 12 amino acids. The CDR3 loop is CASSSMNTEAFF. CDR3 DNA sequence: TGTGCCAGCAGCTCTATGAACACTGAAGCTTTCTTT.

At least ten counts were recorded for this clonotype. This chain joins TRBV6-5 and TRBJ1-2, with D possibly being TRBD1 (5 bases). Trimming stripped 8 bases from V and 5 bases from J, with 9 bases between. The CDR3 spans 11 residues. Looked up from germline, CDR1 is MNHEY and CDR2 is SVGAGI. The CDR3 coding sequence is TGTGCCAGCGAAGGGGTTTATGGCTACACCTTC. Its translation: CASEGVYGYTF.

The chain employs TRBV29-1 and TRBJ2-7; D is perhaps TRBD2 (6 bases). The CDR3 consists of 13 residues. Looked up from germline, CDR1 is SQVTM and CDR2 is ANQGSEA. Deletions cut 7 bases from V and 2 bases from J, with 15 bases between. This CDR3 is CSADRERPYEQYF. The CDR3 coding sequence is TGCAGCGCCGACCGGGAGCGCCCCTACGAGCAGTACTTC.

This clonotype appeared many times. V and J are TRBV20-1 and TRBJ1-2; D gene uncertain. This CDR3 has 12 residues. The V end lost 2 bases, the J end lost 8 bases, and 12 bases lay between the germline ends. Looked up from germline, CDR1 is DFQATT and CDR2 is SNEGSKA (reference sequence). CDR3: CSARSEPGGYTF. The DNA for the CDR3 is TGCAGTGCTAGAAGCGAGCCGGGGGGCTACACCTTC.